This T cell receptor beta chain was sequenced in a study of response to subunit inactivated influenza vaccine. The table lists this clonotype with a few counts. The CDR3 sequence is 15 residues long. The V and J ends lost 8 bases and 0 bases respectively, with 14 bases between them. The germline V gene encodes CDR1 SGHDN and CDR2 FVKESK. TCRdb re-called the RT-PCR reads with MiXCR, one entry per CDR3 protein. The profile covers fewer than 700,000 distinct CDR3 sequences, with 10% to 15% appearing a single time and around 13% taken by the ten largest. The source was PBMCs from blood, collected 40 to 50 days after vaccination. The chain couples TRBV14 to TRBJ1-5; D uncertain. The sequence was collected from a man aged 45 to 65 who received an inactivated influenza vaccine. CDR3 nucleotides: TGTGCCAGCGGCACCCTTCAAAATAGCAATCAGCCCCAGCATTTT. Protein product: CASGTLQNSNQPQHF. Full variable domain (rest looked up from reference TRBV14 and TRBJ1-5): EAGVTQFPSHSVIEKGQTVTLRCDPISGHDNLYWYRRVMGKEIKFLLHFVKESKQDESGMPNNRFLAERTGGTYSTLKVQPAELEDSGVYFCASGTLQNSNQPQHFGDGTRLSIL.